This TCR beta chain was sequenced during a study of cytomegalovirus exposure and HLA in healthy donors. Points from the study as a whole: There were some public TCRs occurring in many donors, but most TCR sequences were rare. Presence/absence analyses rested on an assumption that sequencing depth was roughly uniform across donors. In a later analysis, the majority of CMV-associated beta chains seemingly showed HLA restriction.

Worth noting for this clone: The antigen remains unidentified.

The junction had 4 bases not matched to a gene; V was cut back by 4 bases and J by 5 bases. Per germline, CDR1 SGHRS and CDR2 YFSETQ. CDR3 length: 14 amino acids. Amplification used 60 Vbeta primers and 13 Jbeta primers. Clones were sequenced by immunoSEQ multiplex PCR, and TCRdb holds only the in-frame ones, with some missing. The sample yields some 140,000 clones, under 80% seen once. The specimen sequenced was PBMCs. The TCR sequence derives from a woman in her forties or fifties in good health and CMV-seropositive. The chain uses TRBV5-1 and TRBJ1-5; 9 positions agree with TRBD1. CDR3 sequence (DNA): TGCGCCAGCAGCCGGGACAGGGAACATCAGCCCCAGCATTTT. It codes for CASSRDREHQPQHF.